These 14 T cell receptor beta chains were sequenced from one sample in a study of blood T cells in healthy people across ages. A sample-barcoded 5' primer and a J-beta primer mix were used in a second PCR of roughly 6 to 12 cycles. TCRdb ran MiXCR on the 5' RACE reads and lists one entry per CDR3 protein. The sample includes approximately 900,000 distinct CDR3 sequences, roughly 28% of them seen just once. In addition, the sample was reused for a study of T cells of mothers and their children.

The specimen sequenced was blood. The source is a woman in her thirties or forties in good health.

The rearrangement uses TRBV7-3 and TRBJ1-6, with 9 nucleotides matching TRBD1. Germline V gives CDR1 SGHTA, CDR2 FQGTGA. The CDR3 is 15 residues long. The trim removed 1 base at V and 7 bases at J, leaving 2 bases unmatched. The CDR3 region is CASSLNRGPNSPLHF. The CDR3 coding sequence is TGTGCCAGCAGCTTAAACAGGGGGCCGAATTCACCCCTCCACTTT.

The CDR3 reads CSAVDRGRQDILGNQPQHF. In DNA, the CDR3 is TGCAGTGCTGTCGATCGTGGGAGACAGGACATTTTAGGAAATCAGCCCCAGCATTTT. The rearrangement links TRBV20-1 to TRBJ1-5, with D possibly matching TRBD1 (6 bases). The CDR3 sequence is 19 residues long. Trimming shortened V by 5 bases and J by 4 bases, and 30 bases separated the two germline ends. The V gene's germline CDR1 is DFQATT and CDR2 SNEGSKA (reference sequence).

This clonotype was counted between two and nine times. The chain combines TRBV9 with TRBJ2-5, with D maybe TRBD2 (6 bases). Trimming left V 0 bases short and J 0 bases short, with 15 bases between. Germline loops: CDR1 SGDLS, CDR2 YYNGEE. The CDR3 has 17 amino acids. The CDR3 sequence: CASSVEEGRHNQETQYF. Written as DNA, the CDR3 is TGTGCCAGCAGCGTAGAGGAGGGGAGACACAACCAAGAGACCCAGTACTTC.

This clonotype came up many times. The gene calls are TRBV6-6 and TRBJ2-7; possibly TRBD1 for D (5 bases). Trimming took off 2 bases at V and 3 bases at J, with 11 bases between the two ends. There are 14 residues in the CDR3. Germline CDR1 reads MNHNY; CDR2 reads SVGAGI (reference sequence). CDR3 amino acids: CASSYGQGIYEQYF. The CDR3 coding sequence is TGTGCCAGCAGTTACGGGCAGGGAATCTACGAGCAGTACTTC.

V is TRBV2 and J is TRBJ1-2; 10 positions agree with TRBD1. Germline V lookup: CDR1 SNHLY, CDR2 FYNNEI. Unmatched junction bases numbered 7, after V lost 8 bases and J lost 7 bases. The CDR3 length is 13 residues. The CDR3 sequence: CASWDGTGAGYTF. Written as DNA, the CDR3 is TGTGCCAGCTGGGACGGGACAGGGGCTGGCTACACCTTC.

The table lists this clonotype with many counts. The chain's CDR3 is CASSNRAYEQYF. CDR3 DNA: TGTGCCAGCAGCAACAGAGCCTACGAGCAGTACTTC. This chain links TRBV28 with TRBJ2-7; D is unresolved. The CDR3 runs 12 residues. The V end was cut by 6 bases, the J end by 2 bases, with 8 bases between. Looked up from germline, CDR1 is MDHEN and CDR2 is SYDVKM.

CDR3 sequence: CASRKLPEEERYF. DNA of the CDR3: TGTGCCAGCAGGAAACTACCCGAGGAGGAGCGGTACTTC. The chain joins TRBV21-1 to TRBJ2-5; no check of the table's D call, TRBD2, against the DNA was made. TRBV21-1 is reported as a pseudogene. This CDR3 contains 13 residues.

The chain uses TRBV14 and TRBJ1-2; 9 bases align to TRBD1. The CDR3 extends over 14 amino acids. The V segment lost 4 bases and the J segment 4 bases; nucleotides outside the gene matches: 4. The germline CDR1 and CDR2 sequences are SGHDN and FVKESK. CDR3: CASSRTGVGYGYTF. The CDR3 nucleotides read TGTGCCAGCAGCCGGACAGGGGTGGGCTATGGCTACACCTTC.

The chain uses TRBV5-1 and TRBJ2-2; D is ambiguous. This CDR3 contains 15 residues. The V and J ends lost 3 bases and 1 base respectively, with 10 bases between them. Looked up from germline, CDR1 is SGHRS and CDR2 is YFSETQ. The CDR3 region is CASSWKDQNTGELFF. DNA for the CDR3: TGCGCCAGCAGCTGGAAGGACCAGAACACCGGGGAGCTGTTTTTT. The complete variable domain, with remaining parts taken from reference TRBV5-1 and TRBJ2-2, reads KAGVTQTPRYLIKTRGQQVTLSCSPISGHRSVSWYQQTPGQGLQFLFEYFSETQRNKGNFPGRFSGRQFSNSRSEMNVSTLELGDSALYLCASSWKDQNTGELFFGEGSRLTVL.

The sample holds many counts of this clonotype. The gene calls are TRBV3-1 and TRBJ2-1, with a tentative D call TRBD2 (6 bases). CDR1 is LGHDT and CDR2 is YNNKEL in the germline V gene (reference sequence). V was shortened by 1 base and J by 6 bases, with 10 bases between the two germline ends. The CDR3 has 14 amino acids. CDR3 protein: CASSQGQRVNEQFF. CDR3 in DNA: TGTGCCAGCAGCCAAGGACAGCGGGTCAATGAGCAGTTCTTC.

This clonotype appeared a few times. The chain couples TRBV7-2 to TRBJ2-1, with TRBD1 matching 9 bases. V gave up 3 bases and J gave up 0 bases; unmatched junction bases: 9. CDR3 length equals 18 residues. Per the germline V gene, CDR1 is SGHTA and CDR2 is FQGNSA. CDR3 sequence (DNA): TGTGCCAGCAGCTTGGGACAGGGCCCCATTAGCTCCTACAATGAGCAGTTCTTC. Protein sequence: CASSLGQGPISSYNEQFF.

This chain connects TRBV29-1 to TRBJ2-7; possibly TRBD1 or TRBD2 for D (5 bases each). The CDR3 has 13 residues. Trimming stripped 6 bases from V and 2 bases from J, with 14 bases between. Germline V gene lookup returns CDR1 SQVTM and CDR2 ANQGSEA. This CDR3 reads CSVRGDVAYEQYF. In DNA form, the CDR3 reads TGCAGCGTCCGAGGGGACGTAGCCTACGAGCAGTACTTC.

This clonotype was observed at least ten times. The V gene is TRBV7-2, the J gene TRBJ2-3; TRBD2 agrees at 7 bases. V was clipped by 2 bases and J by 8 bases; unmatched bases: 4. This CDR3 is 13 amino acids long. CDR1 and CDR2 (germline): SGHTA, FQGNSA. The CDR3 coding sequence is TGTGCCAGCAGCTTAACGAGGGAGGGTACGCAGTATTTT. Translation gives CASSLTREGTQYF.

CDR3 protein: CASSKRGLSGADVLTF. CDR3 nucleotides: TGTGCCAGCAGCAAAAGAGGGCTCTCTGGGGCCGACGTCCTGACTTTC. This chain joins TRBV21-1 and TRBJ2-6; the table's D call, TRBD2, was not checked against the DNA. TRBV21-1 is assigned pseudogene status. This CDR3 contains 16 residues.